This entry is about one TCR beta chain. The sample comes from a study of blood T cell repertoires in COVID-19. In the study overall: T cells, B-cell-depleted T cells, or PBMCs provided the cDNA or gDNA that served as material.

The ends were cut back, 2 bases at V and 4 bases at J, with 15 bases in the middle. Germline V lookup: CDR1 MNHEY, CDR2 SVGAGI. The CDR3 has 15 amino acids. The table came from immunoSEQ multiplex PCR; TCRdb's copy has only in-frame clones and leaves some out. The data show about 94,000 clones, roughly 86% seen once. This receptor was obtained from a woman aged 55-75 years in a cohort sampled during active or convalescent COVID-19. The chain carries TRBV6-5 and TRBJ2-7; possibly TRBD2 for D (6 bases). The source material was peripheral blood. CDR3 sequence (DNA): TGTGCCAGCAGTTACGGCGGGACTGACCCTTACGAGCAGTACTTC. Encoded protein: CASSYGGTDPYEQYF.